The 27 T cell receptor beta chains below were found in one sample sequenced in a study of control samples from healthy donors and cancer patients (dated by TCRdb to 2020 to 2021). Library preparation was by the immunoSEQ multiplex PCR assay. The table was pulled from immuneACCESS by TCRdb, which kept in-frame rearrangements only. Such tables lose some clones; where checked, under half of the loss comes from unresolved V genes, and the rest has no known cause. Within this sample are about 71,000 clones, with roughly 91% of them counted one time only. Over 15% of the sample goes to the ten largest clones. Sequencing was carried out using PBMCs. Receptor source: a man aged 55-75 years with lung cancer.

J is TRBJ1-2 and V is TRBV15; 7 bases match TRBD1. CDR1 is LNHNV, CDR2 YYDKDF, per germline (reference sequence). The trim removed 7 bases at V and 10 bases at J, leaving 15 bases unmatched. CDR3 length: 14 residues. CDR3 residues: CATKARGSSFSYTF. The CDR3 DNA reads as TGTGCCACCAAGGCCAGGGGGTCTAGTTTTTCCTACACCTTC.

As regards this clone: At one boundary the junction diverges from the germline segment, which might be a read error. The chain is built from TRBV10-2 and TRBJ2-2; 9 bases fit TRBD1. The CDR3 length is 15 residues. Germline CDR1 reads WSHSY; CDR2 reads SAAADI. This CDR3 is CAISKDRGNTGELFF. The CDR3 nucleotides read TGCGCCATCAGTAAGGACAGGGGAAACACCGGGGAGCTGTTTTTT.

This chain connects TRBV12-3 or TRBV12-4 to TRBJ2-7; 7 positions agree with TRBD1. The V segment lost 6 bases and the J segment 2 bases; nucleotides outside the gene matches: 4. This CDR3 has 13 residues. In DNA, the CDR3 is TGTGCCAGCAGGCGACAGGGCACCTACGAGCAGTACGTC. Protein product: CASRRQGTYEQYV.

The chain carries TRBV27 and TRBJ1-1; possibly TRBD1 for D (6 bases). V was cut by 6 bases and J by 4 bases, with 21 bases left in between. From germline, CDR1 is MNHEY and CDR2 SMNVEV (reference sequence). The CDR3 sequence is 16 residues long. CDR3 sequence reads: CASSQSWTVGGTEAFF. The CDR3 nucleotides are TGTGCCAGCAGCCAATCTTGGACAGTCGGGGGCACTGAAGCTTTCTTT.

The chain uses TRBV24-1 and TRBJ1-1; a weak D match, TRBD1 (5 bases). Germline loops: CDR1 KGHDR, CDR2 SFDVKD. Trimming left V 3 bases short and J 6 bases short, with 16 bases between. CDR3 length equals 15 residues. The CDR3 here is CATSDRRSGDAEAFF. CDR3 DNA: TGTGCCACCAGTGATCGAAGGTCGGGGGACGCTGAAGCTTTCTTT.

The chain joins TRBV6-2 or TRBV6-3 to TRBJ2-6; a possible D gene is TRBD2 (5 bases). The CDR3 extends over 15 amino acids. V lost 5 bases, J lost 0 bases, and 8 bases lay in between. From germline, CDR1 is MNHEY and CDR2 SVGEGT. Here the CDR3 reads CASSPGGSGANVLTF. The CDR3 bases are TGTGCCAGCAGTCCCGGAGGCTCTGGGGCCAACGTCCTGACTTTC.

The chain employs TRBV13 and TRBJ2-3, with 8 bases aligning to TRBD2. Trimming took 2 bases from V and 4 from J; bases not matched to a gene: 5. Germline CDR1 PRHDT, CDR2 FYEKMQ (reference sequence). The CDR3 length is 15 residues. Written as DNA, the CDR3 is TGTGCCAGCAGCTTACGGGGGGGATTGGCAGATACGCAGTATTTT. It translates to CASSLRGGLADTQYF.

The chain joins TRBV5-4 to TRBJ2-5; TRBD1 agrees at 12 bases. J was trimmed by 5 bases and V by 0 bases; bases with no gene match: 5. The germline V gene has CDR1 SGHNT and CDR2 YYREEE (reference sequence). This CDR3 contains 16 residues. DNA of the CDR3: TGTGCCAGCAGCTTGGGGAGGGGACAGGGGGCTGAGACCCAGTACTTC. Translating it yields CASSLGRGQGAETQYF.

The rearrangement uses TRBV7-9 and TRBJ1-1; the match to TRBD1 covers 8 bases. The V segment lost 3 bases and the J segment 5 bases; nucleotides outside the gene matches: 11. The germline CDR1 and CDR2 sequences are SEHNR and FQNEAQ (reference sequence). This CDR3 is built from 16 residues. DNA for the CDR3: TGTGCCAGCAGCTTGGGAGGGACAGGCGGTCGGACTGAAGCTTTCTTT. It codes for CASSLGGTGGRTEAFF.

The V gene is TRBV10-1, the J gene TRBJ1-4; no clear D. The germline CDR1 and CDR2 sequences are WNHNN and SYGVQD (reference sequence). V lost 0 bases and J lost 7, with 3 bases in between. The CDR3 runs to 12 residues. CDR3 bases: TGCGCCAGCAGTGAGTCGGGTGAAAAACTGTTTTTT. Its translation: CASSESGEKLFF.

The gene calls are TRBV5-1 and TRBJ1-2; no definite D call. Germline V lookup: CDR1 SGHRS, CDR2 YFSETQ. The CDR3 has 13 amino acids. Trimming removed 2 bases at V and 4 bases at J, with 9 bases between. The CDR3 sequence: CASSFDIGYGYTF. The CDR3 nucleotides read TGCGCCAGCAGCTTTGACATCGGCTATGGCTACACCTTC.

The genes are TRBV25-1 and TRBJ2-3; 9 positions match TRBD1. Germline CDR1 and CDR2: MGHDK and SYGVNS. This CDR3 spans 17 amino acids. The V gene end was trimmed by 4 bases and the J gene end by 4 bases; junction bases not matched to a gene: 12. Here the CDR3 DNA reads TGTGCCAGCAGTGCCCCTCAAGGGAGGGACAGGGCAGATACGCAGTATTTT. Translated: CASSAPQGRDRADTQYF.

This sequence joins TRBV18 and TRBJ2-7, with TRBD1 matching over 7 bases. The CDR3 has 15 residues. Germline V gene lookup returns CDR1 KGHSH and CDR2 LQKENI. V gave up 3 bases and J gave up 5 bases; unmatched junction bases: 10. As DNA, the CDR3 is TGTGCCAGCTCACCTGAACTCCGACAGGGCAACGAGCAGTACGTC. Amino acids: CASSPELRQGNEQYV.

The chain has TRBV10-1 and TRBJ2-3; D not resolved. CDR3 length: 15 amino acids. Trimming removed 0 bases from V and 4 bases from J, with 11 bases in between. CDR1 is WNHNN and CDR2 is SYGVQD in the germline V gene (reference sequence). The CDR3 protein is CASSESGQPPDTQYF. The CDR3 DNA reads as TGCGCCAGCAGTGAGTCCGGCCAGCCGCCAGATACGCAGTATTTT.

The V call is TRBV7-9, the J call TRBJ2-3; 10 bases align to TRBD1. The V gene's germline CDR1 is SEHNR and CDR2 FQNEAQ (reference sequence). Trimming at V came to 3 bases and at J to 2 bases, leaving 8 bases not matched to a gene. The CDR3 has 17 residues. CDR3 residues: CASSLKAGTGATDTQYF. Here the CDR3 DNA reads TGTGCCAGCAGCTTGAAGGCCGGGACAGGGGCCACAGATACGCAGTATTTT. Using reference TRBV7-9 and TRBJ2-3 for the parts outside the CDR3, the full variable domain is DTGVSQNPRHKITKRGQNVTFRCDPISEHNRLYWYRQTLGQGPEFLTYFQNEAQLEKSRLLSDRFSAERPKGSFSTLEIQRTEQGDSAMYLCASSLKAGTGATDTQYFGPGTRLTVL.

J is TRBJ2-5 and V is TRBV6-2 or TRBV6-3; D may match TRBD1 or TRBD2 (7 bases each). V dropped 5 bases and J dropped 5 bases, with 15 bases sitting between them. This CDR3 comprises 14 residues. Looked up from germline, CDR1 is MNHEY and CDR2 is SVGEGT. CDR3 in DNA: TGTGCCAGCAGTAGACAGGGAGGGGAGGAGACCCAGTACTTC. As protein: CASSRQGGEETQYF.

The V gene is TRBV7-3, the J gene TRBJ1-1; D unclear. Looked up from germline, CDR1 is SGHTA and CDR2 is FQGTGA. CDR3 size: 14 residues. Trimming stripped 0 bases from V and 5 bases from J, with 10 bases between. CDR3 amino acids: CASSLTGKDTEAFF. CDR3 bases: TGTGCCAGCAGCTTAACAGGGAAGGATACTGAAGCTTTCTTT. Based on the CDR3 plus reference TRBV7-3 and TRBJ1-1, the full variable domain is GAGVSQTPSNKVTEKGKYVELRCDPISGHTALYWYRQSLGQGPEFLIYFQGTGAADDSGLPNDRFFAVRPEGSVSTLKIQRTERGDSAVYLCASSLTGKDTEAFFGQGTRLTVV.

The J gene is TRBJ1-1, the V gene TRBV7-9; 9 nucleotides match TRBD1. With 1 base clipped from V and 0 bases from J, the junction kept 0 bases outside the gene matches. CDR1 and CDR2 from the germline V gene are SEHNR and FQNEAQ (reference sequence). The length of the CDR3 is 15 residues. CDR3 protein: CASSLGTGVNTEAFF. The CDR3 nucleotides read TGTGCCAGCAGCTTAGGGACAGGGGTGAACACTGAAGCTTTCTTT.

This chain uses TRBV9 with TRBJ2-5; perhaps TRBD2 as D (5 bases). The germline CDR1 and CDR2 sequences are SGDLS and YYNGEE. V was shortened by 0 bases and J by 2 bases, with 14 bases between the two germline ends. The CDR3 runs 16 residues. The DNA for the CDR3 is TGTGCCAGCAGCGTAGAGAACGGGGTAGGACAAGAGACCCAGTACTTC. Amino acids: CASSVENGVGQETQYF.

The genes are TRBV18 and TRBJ1-5, with 7 positions matching TRBD1. The CDR3 spans 16 residues. V shed 3 bases, J shed 0 bases, and the junction held 5 bases outside the gene matches. CDR1 and CDR2 (germline): KGHSH, LQKENI. CDR3 protein: CASSPVDRDSNQPQHF. The CDR3 bases are TGTGCCAGCTCACCGGTAGACAGGGATAGCAATCAGCCCCAGCATTTT.

The chain uses TRBV6-6 and TRBJ2-2, with unresolved D. From germline, CDR1 is MNHNY and CDR2 SVGAGI (reference sequence). The V gene lost 2 bases and the J gene lost 8 bases, with 9 bases spanning the gap. The CDR3 runs 13 residues. The CDR3 spells CASSYKPSGELFF. For the CDR3, the DNA is TGTGCCAGCAGTTACAAGCCCTCAGGGGAGCTGTTTTTT.

J is TRBJ2-5 and V is TRBV7-9, with D perhaps matching TRBD1 or TRBD2 (5 bases each). V was clipped by 2 bases and J by 2 bases, with 12 bases between them. Germline loops: CDR1 SEHNR, CDR2 FQNEAQ (reference sequence). The CDR3 has 15 amino acids. This CDR3 is CASSLPGQGQETQYF. Written as DNA, the CDR3 is TGTGCCAGCAGCTTACCGGGGCAGGGACAAGAGACCCAGTACTTC.

The chain recombines TRBV6-5 with TRBJ1-3, with 9 bases lining up with TRBD1. CDR1 is MNHEY and CDR2 is SVGAGI in the germline V gene. The V segment lost 5 bases and the J segment 7 bases; nucleotides outside the gene matches: 6. The CDR3 runs 14 residues. DNA of the CDR3: TGTGCCAGCAGTCCCCCGGGACAGGGTAACACCATATATTTT. Amino acid sequence: CASSPPGQGNTIYF.

This chain joins TRBV18 and TRBJ1-3; 7 bases align to TRBD1. Germline-derived CDR1 and CDR2 are KGHSH and LQKENI. V gave up 6 bases and J gave up 0 bases; unmatched junction bases: 11. This CDR3 has 17 residues. DNA for the CDR3: TGTGCCAGCTCGCCTCCACCGGGACAGCGCTCTGGAAACACCATATATTTT. This sequence encodes CASSPPPGQRSGNTIYF.

The chain employs TRBV6-2 or TRBV6-3 and TRBJ1-1, with TRBD1 as a possible D gene (6 bases). V was cut by 0 bases and J by 7 bases, with 12 bases left in between. This CDR3 region has 14 residues. From germline, CDR1 is MNHEY and CDR2 SVGEGT. The CDR3: CASSYSDSRREAFF. Here the CDR3 DNA reads TGTGCCAGCAGTTACTCGGACAGCAGGCGTGAAGCTTTCTTT.

The V gene is TRBV19, the J gene TRBJ1-2; possible D gene TRBD1, 5 bases. V was pared by 5 bases and J by 4 bases, with 14 bases between. The CDR3 spans 14 residues. CDR1 is LNHDA, CDR2 SQIVND, per germline (reference sequence). The CDR3 DNA follows: TGTGCCAGTAGTCCGGGGCCGGGGGGCTATGGCTACACCTTC. It translates to CASSPGPGGYGYTF.

The chain couples TRBV5-4 to TRBJ2-1; 15 bases line up with TRBD2. The CDR3 is made up of 17 amino acids. Germline CDR1 reads SGHNT; CDR2 reads YYREEE (reference sequence). Germline trimming cut 3 bases from V and 8 bases from J; bases unmatched to any gene: 9. CDR3 region: CASSYGLAGGTGDEQFF. Written as DNA, the CDR3 is TGTGCCAGCAGCTACGGACTAGCGGGGGGGACGGGCGATGAGCAGTTCTTC.